The table lists the clone carrying this T cell receptor beta chain with a few counts. No antigen is known for it. This sample stems from a study of early T cells in non-severe SARS-CoV-2 infection. Study-level information: Chains stayed unpaired after sequencing of bulk RNA from unsorted whole blood. Whole-study findings and limits: Matching results from VDJdb favored anti-spike CD8 responses, leaving private and CD4 specificities undetected.

Trimming took 0 bases from V and 7 from J, leaving 7 bases between them. This CDR3 is 14 amino acids long. Researchers tagged individual cDNA molecules with unique molecular identifiers. TCRdb reprocessed the 5' RACE reads via MiXCR and lists one record per CDR3 protein. The sample lists 75,000 to 100,000 distinct CDR3 sequences; about 15% were seen once. The clonotype comes from an adult who was a healthcare worker with PCR-confirmed SARS-CoV-2 infection or an uninfected control (not recorded which). V and J are TRBV12-3 or TRBV12-4 and TRBJ1-6; D is unclear. The sequenced sample consisted of whole blood. DNA for the CDR3: TGTGCCAGCAGTTTAGCGCATGGGAATTCACCCCTCCACTTT. Translation gives CASSLAHGNSPLHF.